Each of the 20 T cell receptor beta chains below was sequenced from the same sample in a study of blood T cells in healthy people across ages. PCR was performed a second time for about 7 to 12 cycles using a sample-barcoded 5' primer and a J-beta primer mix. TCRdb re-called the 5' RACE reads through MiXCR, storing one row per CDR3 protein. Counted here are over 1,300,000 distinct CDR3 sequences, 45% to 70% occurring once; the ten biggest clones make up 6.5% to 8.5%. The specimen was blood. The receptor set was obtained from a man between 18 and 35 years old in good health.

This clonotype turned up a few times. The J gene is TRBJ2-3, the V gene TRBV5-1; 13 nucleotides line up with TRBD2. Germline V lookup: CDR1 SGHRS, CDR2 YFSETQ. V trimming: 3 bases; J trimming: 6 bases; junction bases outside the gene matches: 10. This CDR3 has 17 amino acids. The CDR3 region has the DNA TGCGCCAGCAGCTCCGGACTAGCGGGAGCTCGGGGGGATACGCAGTATTTT. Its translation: CASSSGLAGARGDTQYF.

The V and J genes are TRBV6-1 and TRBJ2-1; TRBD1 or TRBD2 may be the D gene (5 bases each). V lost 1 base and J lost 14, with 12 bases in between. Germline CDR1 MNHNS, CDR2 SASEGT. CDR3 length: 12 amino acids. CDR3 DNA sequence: TGTGCCAGCAGTGAAGGCCCCAGGGAGAAGTTCTTC. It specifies CASSEGPREKFF.

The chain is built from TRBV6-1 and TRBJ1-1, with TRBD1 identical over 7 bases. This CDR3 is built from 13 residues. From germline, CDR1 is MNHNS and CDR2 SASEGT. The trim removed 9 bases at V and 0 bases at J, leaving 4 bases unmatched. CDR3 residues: CASRGTVNTEAFF. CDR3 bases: TGTGCCAGTAGAGGGACAGTGAACACTGAAGCTTTCTTT.

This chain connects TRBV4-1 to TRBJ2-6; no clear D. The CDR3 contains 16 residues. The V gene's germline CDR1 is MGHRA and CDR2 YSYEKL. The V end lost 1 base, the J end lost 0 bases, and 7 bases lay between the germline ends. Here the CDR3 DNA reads TGCGCCAGCAGCCAAGTTGCGAGCTCTGGGGCCAACGTCCTGACTTTC. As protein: CASSQVASSGANVLTF.

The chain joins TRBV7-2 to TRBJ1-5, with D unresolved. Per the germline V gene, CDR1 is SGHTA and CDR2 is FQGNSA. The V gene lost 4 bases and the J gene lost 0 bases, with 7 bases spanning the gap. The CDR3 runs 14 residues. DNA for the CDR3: TGTGCCAGCAGCTCAGGCATTAGCAATCAGCCCCAGCATTTT. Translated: CASSSGISNQPQHF.

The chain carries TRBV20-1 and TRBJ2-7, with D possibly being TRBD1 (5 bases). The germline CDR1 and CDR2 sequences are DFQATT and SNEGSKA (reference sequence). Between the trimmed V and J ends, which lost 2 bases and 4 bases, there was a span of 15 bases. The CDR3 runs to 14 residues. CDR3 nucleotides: TGCAGTGCTAGACAGGGCCAGGTTTCGTACGAGCAGTACTTC. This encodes CSARQGQVSYEQYF.

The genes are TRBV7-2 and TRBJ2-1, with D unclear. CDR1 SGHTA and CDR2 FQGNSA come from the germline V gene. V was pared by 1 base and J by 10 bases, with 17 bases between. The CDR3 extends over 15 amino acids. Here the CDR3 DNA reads TGTGCCAGCAGCTTAGGGGGTGGTGGGAAAAACGAGCAGTTCTTC. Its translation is CASSLGGGGKNEQFF.

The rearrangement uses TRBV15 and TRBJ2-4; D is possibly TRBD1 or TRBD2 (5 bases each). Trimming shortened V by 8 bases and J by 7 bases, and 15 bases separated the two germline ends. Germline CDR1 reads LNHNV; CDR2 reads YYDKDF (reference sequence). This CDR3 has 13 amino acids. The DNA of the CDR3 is TGTGCCACCCGGTTTCTAGGGGAGAACATTCAGTACTTC. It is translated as CATRFLGENIQYF.

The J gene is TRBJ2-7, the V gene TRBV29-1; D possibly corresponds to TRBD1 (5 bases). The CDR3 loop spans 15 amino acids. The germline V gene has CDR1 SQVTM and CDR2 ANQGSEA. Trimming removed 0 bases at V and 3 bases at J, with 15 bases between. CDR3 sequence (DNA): TGCAGCGTTGAAGATTTGAGACAGAGAAACTACGAGCAGTACTTC. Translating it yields CSVEDLRQRNYEQYF.

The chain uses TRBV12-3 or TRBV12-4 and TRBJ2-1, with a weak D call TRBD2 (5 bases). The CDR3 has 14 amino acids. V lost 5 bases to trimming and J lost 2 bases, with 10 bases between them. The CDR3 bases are TGTGCCAGCAGTGTAACTAGTCCCTACAATGAGCAGTTCTTC. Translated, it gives CASSVTSPYNEQFF.

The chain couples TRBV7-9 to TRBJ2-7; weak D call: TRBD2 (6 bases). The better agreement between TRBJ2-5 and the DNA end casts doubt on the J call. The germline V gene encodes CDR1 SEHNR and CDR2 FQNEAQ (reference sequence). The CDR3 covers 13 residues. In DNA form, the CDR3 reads TGTGCCAGCAGCCCCCCGGGGGAAGGGACCCAGTACTTC. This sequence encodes CASSPPGEGTQYF.

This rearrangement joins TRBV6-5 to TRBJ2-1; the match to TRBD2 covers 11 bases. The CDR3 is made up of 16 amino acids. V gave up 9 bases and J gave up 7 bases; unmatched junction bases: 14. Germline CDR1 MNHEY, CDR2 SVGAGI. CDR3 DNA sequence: TGTGCCAGTAGCTATTTAGCGGGAGGGTCGGAGAATGAGCAGTTCTTC. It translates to CASSYLAGGSENEQFF.

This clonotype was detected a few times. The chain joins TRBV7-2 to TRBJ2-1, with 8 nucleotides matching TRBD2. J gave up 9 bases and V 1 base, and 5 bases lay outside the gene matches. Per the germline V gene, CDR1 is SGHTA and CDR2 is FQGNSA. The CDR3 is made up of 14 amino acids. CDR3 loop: CASSLELAGAEQFF. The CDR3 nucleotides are TGTGCCAGCAGCTTAGAGCTAGCGGGCGCTGAGCAGTTCTTC.

For the CDR3, the DNA is TGCAGCGTTGAAGATCGCGACAATTACGAGCAGTACTTC. Translation: CSVEDRDNYEQYF. The chain recombines TRBV29-1 with TRBJ2-7; D uncertain. The CDR3 runs to 13 residues. V lost 0 bases and J 4 bases, leaving 10 bases between the germline ends. Germline V lookup: CDR1 SQVTM, CDR2 ANQGSEA.

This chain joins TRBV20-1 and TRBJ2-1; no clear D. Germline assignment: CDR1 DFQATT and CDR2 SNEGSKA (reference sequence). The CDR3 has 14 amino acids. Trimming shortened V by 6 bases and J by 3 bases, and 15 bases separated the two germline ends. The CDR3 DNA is TGCAGTGCCAGTCCGCTATCGAACTACAATGAGCAGTTCTTC. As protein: CSASPLSNYNEQFF.

The CDR3 DNA sequence: TGCAGCGTTGCGGGGGCTACTAACACTGAAGCTTTCTTT. Its protein is CSVAGATNTEAFF. This chain uses TRBV29-1 with TRBJ1-1; D may be TRBD1 (6 bases). Trimming removed 4 bases from V and 2 bases from J, with 11 bases in between. CDR3 length: 13 amino acids. Germline loops: CDR1 SQVTM, CDR2 ANQGSEA.

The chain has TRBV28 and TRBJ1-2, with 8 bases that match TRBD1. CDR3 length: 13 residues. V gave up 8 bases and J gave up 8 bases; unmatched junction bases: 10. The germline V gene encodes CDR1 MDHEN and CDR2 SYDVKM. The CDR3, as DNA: TGTGCCAGCCAACTTCAGGGGGCACGAGGCTACACCTTC. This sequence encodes CASQLQGARGYTF.

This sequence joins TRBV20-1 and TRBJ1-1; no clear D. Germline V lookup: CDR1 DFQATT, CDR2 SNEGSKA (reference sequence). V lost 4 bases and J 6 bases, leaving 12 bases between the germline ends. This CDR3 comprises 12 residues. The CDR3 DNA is TGCAGTGCTAAGAAGCATAGGTCTGAAGCTTTCTTT. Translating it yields CSAKKHRSEAFF.

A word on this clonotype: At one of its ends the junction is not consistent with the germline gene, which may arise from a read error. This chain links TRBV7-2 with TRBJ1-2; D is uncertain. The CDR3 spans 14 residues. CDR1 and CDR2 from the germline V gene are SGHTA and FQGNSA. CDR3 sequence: CASSVAVAERGYTF. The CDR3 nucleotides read TGTGCCAGCAGCGTAGCAGTGGCCGAGAGGGGCTACACCTTC. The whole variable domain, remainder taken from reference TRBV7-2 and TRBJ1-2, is GAGVSQSPSNKVTEKGKDVELRCDPISGHTALYWYRQSLGQGLEFLIYFQGNSAPDKSGLPSDRFSAERTGGSVSTLTIQRTQQEDSAVYLCASSVAVAERGYTFGSGTRLTVV.

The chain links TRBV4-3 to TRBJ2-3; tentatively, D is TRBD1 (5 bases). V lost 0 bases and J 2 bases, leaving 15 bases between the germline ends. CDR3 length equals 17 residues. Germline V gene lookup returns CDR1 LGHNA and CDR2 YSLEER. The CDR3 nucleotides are TGCGCCAGCAGCCAAGATCGGACATATCAACACACAGATACGCAGTATTTT. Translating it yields CASSQDRTYQHTDTQYF.